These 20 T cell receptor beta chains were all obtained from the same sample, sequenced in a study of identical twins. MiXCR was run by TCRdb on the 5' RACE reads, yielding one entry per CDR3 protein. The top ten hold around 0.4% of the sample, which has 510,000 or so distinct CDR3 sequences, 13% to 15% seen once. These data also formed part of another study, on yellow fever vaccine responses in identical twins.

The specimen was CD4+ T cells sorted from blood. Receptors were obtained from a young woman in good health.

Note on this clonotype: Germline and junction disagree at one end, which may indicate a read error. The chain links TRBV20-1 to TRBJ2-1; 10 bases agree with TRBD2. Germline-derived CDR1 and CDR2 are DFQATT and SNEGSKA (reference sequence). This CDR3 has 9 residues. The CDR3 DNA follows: TGCAGTGCAGCGGGAGGGCGGTATTTC. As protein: CSAAGGRYF.

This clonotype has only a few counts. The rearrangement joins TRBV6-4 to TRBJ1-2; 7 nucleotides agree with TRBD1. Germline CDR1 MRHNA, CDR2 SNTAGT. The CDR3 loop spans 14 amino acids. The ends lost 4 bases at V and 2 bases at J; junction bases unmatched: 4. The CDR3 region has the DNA TGTGCCAGCAGTGCTCAACAGGGGAACTATGGCTACACCTTC. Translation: CASSAQQGNYGYTF.

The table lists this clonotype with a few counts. CDR3 protein: CASSPGAARETQYF. Here the CDR3 DNA reads TGCGCCAGCAGCCCCGGGGCCGCCAGGGAGACCCAGTACTTC. The chain links TRBV5-1 to TRBJ2-5; either TRBD1 or TRBD2 may fit D (5 bases each). The CDR3 length is 14 residues. CDR1 and CDR2 (germline): SGHRS, YFSETQ. Trimming left V 4 bases short and J 5 bases short, with 15 bases between.

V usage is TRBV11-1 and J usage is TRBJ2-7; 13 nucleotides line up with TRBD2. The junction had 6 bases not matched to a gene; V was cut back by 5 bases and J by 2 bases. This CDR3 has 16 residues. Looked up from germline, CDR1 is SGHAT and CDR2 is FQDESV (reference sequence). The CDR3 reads CASSPRTSGSPYEQYF. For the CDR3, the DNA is TGTGCCAGCAGCCCAAGGACTAGCGGGAGTCCCTACGAGCAGTACTTC.

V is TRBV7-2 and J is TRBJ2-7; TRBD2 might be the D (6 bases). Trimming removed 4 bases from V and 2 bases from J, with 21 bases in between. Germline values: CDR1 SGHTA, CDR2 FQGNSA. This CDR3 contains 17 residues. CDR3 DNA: TGTGCCAGCAGCTCCAGCCCCGGTCAGGGAGGCCCCTACGAGCAGTACTTC. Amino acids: CASSSSPGQGGPYEQYF.

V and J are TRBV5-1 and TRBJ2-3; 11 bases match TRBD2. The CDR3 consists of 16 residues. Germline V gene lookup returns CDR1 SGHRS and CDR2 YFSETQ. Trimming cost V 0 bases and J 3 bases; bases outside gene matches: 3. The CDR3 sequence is CASSLGGLAETDTQYF. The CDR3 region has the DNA TGCGCCAGCAGCTTGGGGGGACTAGCGGAGACAGATACGCAGTATTTT. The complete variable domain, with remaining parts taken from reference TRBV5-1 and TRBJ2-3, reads KAGVTQTPRYLIKTRGQQVTLSCSPISGHRSVSWYQQTPGQGLQFLFEYFSETQRNKGNFPGRFSGRQFSNSRSEMNVSTLELGDSALYLCASSLGGLAETDTQYFGPGTRLTVL.

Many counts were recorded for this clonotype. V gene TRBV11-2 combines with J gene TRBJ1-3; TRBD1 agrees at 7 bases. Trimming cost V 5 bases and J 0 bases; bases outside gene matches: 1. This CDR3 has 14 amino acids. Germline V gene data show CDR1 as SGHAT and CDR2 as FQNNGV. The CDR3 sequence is CASSNRGSGNTIYF. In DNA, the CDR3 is TGTGCCAGCAGCAACAGGGGCTCTGGAAACACCATATATTTT.

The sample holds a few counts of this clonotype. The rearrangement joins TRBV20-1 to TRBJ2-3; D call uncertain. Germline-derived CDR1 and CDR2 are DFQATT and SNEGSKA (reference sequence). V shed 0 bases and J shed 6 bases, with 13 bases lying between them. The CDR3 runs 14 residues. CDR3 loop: CSAREPPGLDTQYF. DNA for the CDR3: TGCAGTGCTAGAGAACCACCCGGCTTGGATACGCAGTATTTT.

CDR3 sequence: CASSLVGDSPLHF. CDR3 bases: TGCGCCAGCAGCTTGGTAGGGGACTCACCCCTCCACTTT. The gene calls are TRBV5-1 and TRBJ1-6; D may be TRBD1 (5 bases). Between the trimmed V and J ends, which lost 0 bases and 10 bases, there was a span of 8 bases. This CDR3 region has 13 residues. The germline gives CDR1 SGHRS, CDR2 YFSETQ.

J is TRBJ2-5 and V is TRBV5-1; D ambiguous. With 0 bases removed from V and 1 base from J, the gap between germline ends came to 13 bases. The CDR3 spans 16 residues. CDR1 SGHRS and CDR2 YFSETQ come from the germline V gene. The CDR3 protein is CASSLGARNFQETQYF. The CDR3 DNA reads TGCGCCAGCAGCTTGGGGGCCCGCAACTTCCAAGAGACCCAGTACTTC.

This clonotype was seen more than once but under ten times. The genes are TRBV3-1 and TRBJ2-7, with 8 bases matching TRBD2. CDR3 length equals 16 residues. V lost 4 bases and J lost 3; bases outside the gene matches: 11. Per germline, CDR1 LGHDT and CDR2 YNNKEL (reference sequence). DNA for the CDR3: TGTGCCAGCAGCCTTGGGATTAGCGGGACACGCTACGAGCAGTACTTC. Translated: CASSLGISGTRYEQYF.

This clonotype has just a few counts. The CDR3 reads CASISRGRDYNEQFF. The CDR3 nucleotides read TGTGCCAGTATTTCACGAGGGAGGGACTACAATGAGCAGTTCTTC. The rearrangement joins TRBV19 to TRBJ2-1, with 7 bases identical to TRBD2. The CDR3 loop spans 15 amino acids. Trimming cost V 7 bases and J 3 bases; bases outside gene matches: 9. CDR1 LNHDA and CDR2 SQIVND come from the germline V gene (reference sequence).

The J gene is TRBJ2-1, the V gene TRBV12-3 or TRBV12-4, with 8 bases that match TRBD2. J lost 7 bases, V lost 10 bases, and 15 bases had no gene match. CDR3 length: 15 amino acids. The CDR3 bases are TGTGCCAACACCTTACAAGCGGGAGTGGGGAATGAGCAGTTCTTC. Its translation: CANTLQAGVGNEQFF.

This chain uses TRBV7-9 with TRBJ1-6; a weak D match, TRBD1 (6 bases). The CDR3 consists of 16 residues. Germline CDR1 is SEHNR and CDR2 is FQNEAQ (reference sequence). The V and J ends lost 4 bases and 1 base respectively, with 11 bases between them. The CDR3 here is CASSSRDISYNSPLHF. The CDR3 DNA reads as TGTGCCAGCAGCTCCCGGGACATATCCTATAATTCACCCCTCCACTTT. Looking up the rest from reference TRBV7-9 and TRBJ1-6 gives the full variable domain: DTGVSQNPRHKITKRGQNVTFRCDPISEHNRLYWYRQTLGQGPEFLTYFQNEAQLEKSRLLSDRFSAERPKGSFSTLEIQRTEQGDSAMYLCASSSRDISYNSPLHFGNGTRLTVT.

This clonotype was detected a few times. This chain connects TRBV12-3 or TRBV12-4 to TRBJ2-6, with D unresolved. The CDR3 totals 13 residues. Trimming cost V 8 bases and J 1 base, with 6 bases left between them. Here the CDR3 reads CASVQSGANVLTF. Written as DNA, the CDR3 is TGTGCCAGCGTCCAGTCTGGGGCCAACGTCCTGACTTTC.

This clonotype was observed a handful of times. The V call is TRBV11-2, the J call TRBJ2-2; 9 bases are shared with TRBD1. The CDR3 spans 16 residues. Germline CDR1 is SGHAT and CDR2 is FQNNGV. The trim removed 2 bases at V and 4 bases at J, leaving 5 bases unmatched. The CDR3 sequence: CASSLRGQGPTGELFF. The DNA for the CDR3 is TGTGCCAGCAGCTTAAGGGGACAGGGTCCCACCGGGGAGCTGTTTTTT.

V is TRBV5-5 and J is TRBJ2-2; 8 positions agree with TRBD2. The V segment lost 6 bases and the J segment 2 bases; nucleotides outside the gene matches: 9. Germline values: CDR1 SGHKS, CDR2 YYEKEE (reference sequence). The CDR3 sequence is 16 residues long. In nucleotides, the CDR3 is TGTGCCAGCACTCGGGGGGTAGCGGGAAACACCGGGGAGCTGTTTTTT. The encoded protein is CASTRGVAGNTGELFF.

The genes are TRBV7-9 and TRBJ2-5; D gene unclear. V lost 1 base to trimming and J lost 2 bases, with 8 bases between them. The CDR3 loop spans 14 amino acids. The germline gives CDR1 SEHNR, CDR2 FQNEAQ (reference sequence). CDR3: CASSLGSEQETQYF. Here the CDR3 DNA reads TGTGCCAGCAGCTTAGGAAGCGAACAAGAGACCCAGTACTTC. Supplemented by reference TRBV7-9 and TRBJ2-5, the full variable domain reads DTGVSQNPRHKITKRGQNVTFRCDPISEHNRLYWYRQTLGQGPEFLTYFQNEAQLEKSRLLSDRFSAERPKGSFSTLEIQRTEQGDSAMYLCASSLGSEQETQYFGPGTRLLVL.

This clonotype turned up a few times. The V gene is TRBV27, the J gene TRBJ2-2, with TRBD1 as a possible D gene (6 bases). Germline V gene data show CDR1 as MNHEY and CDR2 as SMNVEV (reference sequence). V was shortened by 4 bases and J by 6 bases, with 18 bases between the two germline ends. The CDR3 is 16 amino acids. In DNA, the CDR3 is TGTGCCAGCAGTTCCTGGAACAGGGTTTCTTCCGGGGAGCTGTTTTTT. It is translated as CASSSWNRVSSGELFF.

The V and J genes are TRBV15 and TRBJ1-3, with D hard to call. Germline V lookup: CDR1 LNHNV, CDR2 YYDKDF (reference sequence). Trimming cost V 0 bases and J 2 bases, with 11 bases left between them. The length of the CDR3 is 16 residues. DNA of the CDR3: TGTGCCACCAGCAGAGATAGGGCAGTCCCTGGAAACACCATATATTTT. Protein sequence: CATSRDRAVPGNTIYF.